A selection of T cell receptor beta chains follows, all from one sample in a study of T cells in Graves' hyperthyroidism and ophthalmopathy. Each CDR3 protein gets one entry after TCRdb re-called the multiplex PCR reads with MiXCR. This sample has about 640,000 distinct CDR3 sequences; 20% occur once, and the top ten carry over 30%. Sequenced input: blood. Every receptor here comes from a man aged 30 to 39 with Graves' ophthalmopathy. Both conserved end residues are part of each CDR3. A D gene is named only where the DNA matches it firmly. Clone size is not always given. Where it is, it says once, few, many or a class for expanded clones.

D gene,V gene,J gene,clone size,CDR3 DNA,CDR3 protein
TRBD2,TRBV7-2,TRBJ2-3,NA,TGTGCCAGCAGCCCACAAAGCGGGAGGGTCACAGATACGCAGTATTTT,CASSPQSGRVTDTQYF
NA,TRBV28,TRBJ2-1,few,TGTGCCAGCAGTATTAACAGGTGGGGGTCCTACAATGAGCAGTTCTTC,CASSINRWGSYNEQFF
NA,TRBV7-9,TRBJ1-2,few,TGTGCCAGCAGCCCGACGGGTCTGATCTATGGCTACACCTTC,CASSPTGLIYGYTF
TRBD2,TRBV7-6,TRBJ2-2,NA,TGTGCCAGCAGCTCCAGACTAGCGGGTGGCACCGGGGAGCTGTTTTTT,CASSSRLAGGTGELFF
TRBD2,TRBV28,TRBJ2-2,NA,TGTGCCAGCAGATCCTGGCATCTAGCGGGGAACACCGGGGAGCTGTTTTTT,CASRSWHLAGNTGELFF
NA,TRBV19,TRBJ1-1,many,TGTGCCAGTAGTATCTCAATGAACACTGAAGCTTTCTTT,CASSISMNTEAFF
NA,TRBV4-1,TRBJ1-4,NA,TGCGCCAGCAGCCAAGGGACAACTATTAATGAAAAACTGTTTTTT,CASSQGTTINEKLFF
NA,TRBV25-1,TRBJ1-2,few,TGTGCCAGCAGTGGGGTGGGACTTAACTATGGCTACACCTTC,CASSGVGLNYGYTF
NA,TRBV12-3/TRBV12-4,TRBJ1-4,few,TGTGCCAGCAGTTACTCGATATCCACTAGGACCGCGGGAGAAAAACTGTTTTTT,CASSYSISTRTAGEKLFF
NA,TRBV20-1,TRBJ1-1,many,TGCAGTGCTACCGGGACATCGAACACTGAAGCTTTCTTT,CSATGTSNTEAFF
NA,TRBV20-1,TRBJ1-1,many,TGCAGTGCTAGACTCGGGACGGCGAACACTGAAGCTTTCTTT,CSARLGTANTEAFF
NA,TRBV4-1,TRBJ2-2,few,TGCGCCAGCAGCCTCCCAGATGGCACCGGGGAGCTGTTTTTT,CASSLPDGTGELFF
TRBD2,TRBV9,TRBJ2-1,NA,TGTGCCAGCAGCGTCGCCCCGGGACTAGCGGGGCGTAATGAGCAGTTCTTC,CASSVAPGLAGRNEQFF
NA,TRBV28,TRBJ2-2,many,TGTGCCAGCTGGATACCGAACACCGGGGAGCTGTTTTTT,CASWIPNTGELFF
NA,TRBV9,TRBJ1-4,many,TGTGCCAGCAGCGTAGGGATATCAGGGTCCAATGAAAAACTGTTTTTT,CASSVGISGSNEKLFF
TRBD1,TRBV5-1,TRBJ2-6,NA,TGTGCCAGCAGCGGACAGGGTCCTGGGGCCAACGTCCTGACTTTC,CASSGQGPGANVLTF
NA,TRBV28,TRBJ2-5,few,TGTGCCAGCAGGCCCTCAGACCCCGGGACCCAGTACTTC,CASRPSDPGTQYF
TRBD2,TRBV3-1,TRBJ2-2,few,TGTGCCAGCAGCTTAATTAGCGGGAGCGTCGCCGGGGAGCTGTTTTTT,CASSLISGSVAGELFF
TRBD1,TRBV27,TRBJ2-1,NA,TGTGCCACCCACCCGGACAGGGGGCTTTTTGAGCAGTTCTTC,CATHPDRGLFEQFF
NA,TRBV20-1,TRBJ1-1,NA,TGCAGTGCTAGAGATCCGAGAGGCCTGTCCCCTGAAGCTTTCTTT,CSARDPRGLSPEAFF
TRBD2,TRBV12-3/TRBV12-4,TRBJ2-1,NA,TGTGCCAGCAGTTTATGGGCTAGCGGGAGGAATGAGCAGTTCTTC,CASSLWASGRNEQFF
NA,TRBV10-3,TRBJ1-2,few,TGTGCCATCACAGGGACGCATAACTATGGCTACACCTTC,CAITGTHNYGYTF
TRBD2,TRBV11-2,TRBJ2-3,many,TGTGCCAGCAGTCCGGACCGGGCGACTAGCGGGAGGATAACGCAGTATTTT,CASSPDRATSGRITQYF
TRBD2,TRBV6-1,TRBJ2-3,NA,TGTGCCACCACTTTGGGTAGCGGGAGTCGAGATACGCAGTATTTT,CATTLGSGSRDTQYF
NA,TRBV7-6,TRBJ2-1,NA,TGTGCCAGCAGCGTTTCGGGACTCCAGGGAAATGAGCAGTTCTTC,CASSVSGLQGNEQFF
NA,TRBV7-2,TRBJ1-3,NA,TGTGCCAGCAGCCTGGGGGGGGGGAGCTCTGGAAACACCATATATTTT,CASSLGGGSSGNTIYF
TRBD1,TRBV7-9,TRBJ1-5,many,TGTGCCAGCAGCGTCGGGACAGGCGCGTATCAGCCCCAGCATTTT,CASSVGTGAYQPQHF
NA,TRBV14,TRBJ2-1,few,TGTGCCAGCAGCCAACTCACCGGGAGTTACAATGAGCAGTTCTTC,CASSQLTGSYNEQFF
TRBD2,TRBV28,TRBJ2-7,few,TGTGCCAGCAGTTTTTGGGGGGGGATTGATGAGCAGTACTTC,CASSFWGGIDEQYF
NA,TRBV28,TRBJ2-5,NA,TGTGCCAGCAGTTTCCCGGACAGAGAGACCCAGTACTTC,CASSFPDRETQYF
NA,TRBV27,TRBJ2-2,many,TGTGCCAGCAGTTCGTTTCCACTCACCGGGGAGCTGTTTTTT,CASSSFPLTGELFF
NA,TRBV18,TRBJ2-7,NA,TGTGCCAGCTCACCGGGCAGCTTAAGGTCCTACGAGCAGTACTTC,CASSPGSLRSYEQYF
TRBD2,TRBV18,TRBJ2-1,many,TGTGCCAGCTCACCAAGGACTAGCGGGAGGGCCAATGAGCAGTTCTTC,CASSPRTSGRANEQFF
NA,TRBV10-2,TRBJ2-7,NA,TGCGCCAGCAGTCCCCAGGGAGGCGCCGAGCAGTACTTC,CASSPQGGAEQYF
TRBD2,TRBV7-9,TRBJ2-1,NA,TGTGCCAGCAGCTCCCCCCGGAGGAACCGTTTATCGACTAGCGGGAGACGGGCCTACAATGAGCAGTTCTTC,CASSSPRRNRLSTSGRRAYNEQFF
NA,TRBV7-9,TRBJ2-2,NA,TGTGCCAGCAGGGACGGCTTGAACACCGGGGAGCTGTTTTTT,CASRDGLNTGELFF
TRBD2,TRBV19,TRBJ2-2,once,TGTGCCAGTAGTATCCGAGCGGGAGGGCCCACCGGGGAGCTGTTTTTT,CASSIRAGGPTGELFF
NA,TRBV2,TRBJ1-1,many,TGTGCCAGCAGTGACGCACAGGGTGCCACTGAAGCTTTCTTT,CASSDAQGATEAFF
TRBD1,TRBV9,TRBJ2-7,NA,TGTGCCAGCAGCGTCTCTCCGGGACAGCCGACCTACGAGCAGTACTTC,CASSVSPGQPTYEQYF
NA,TRBV3-1,TRBJ2-3,few,TGTGCCAGCAGCCAGAGAGCGACCACAGATACGCAGTATTTT,CASSQRATTDTQYF
NA,TRBV7-9,TRBJ2-1,few,TGTGCCAGCAGCTTAGAGGGGGACCCTATCCAGTTCTTC,CASSLEGDPIQFF
TRBD1,TRBV4-1,TRBJ2-5,NA,TGCGCCAGCAGCCGTCAGTGGGCGACAGGGGGCAGGGAGACCCAGTACTTC,CASSRQWATGGRETQYF
TRBD2,TRBV29-1,TRBJ2-1,NA,TGCAGCGTTCTGTCTGTGGCGGGGGGGTACAATGAGCAGTTCTTC,CSVLSVAGGYNEQFF
NA,TRBV7-6,TRBJ1-6,NA,TGTGCCAGCAGCACAAGTTATAATTCACCCCTCCACTTT,CASSTSYNSPLHF
TRBD1,TRBV6-2/TRBV6-3,TRBJ2-7,few,TGTGCCAGCAGTAACCAACAGGGGGCCTACGAGCAGTACTTC,CASSNQQGAYEQYF
NA,TRBV5-5,TRBJ2-7,NA,TGTGCCAGCAGACCTACAAGCTCCTACAATGAGCAGTACTTC,CASRPTSSYNEQYF
NA,TRBV6-2/TRBV6-3,TRBJ1-1,many,TGTGCCAGCAGTTACTCGGGCACGTACACTGAAGCTTTCTTT,CASSYSGTYTEAFF
NA,TRBV10-3,TRBJ2-5,NA,TGTGCCATCAGTGAGTCGAAATCGGGAGTTCGACAAGAGACCCAGTACTTC,CAISESKSGVRQETQYF
TRBD1,TRBV24-1,TRBJ1-4,NA,TGTGCCACCAGTGATCCTACAGGGGAAGGAAGCGGAAAACTGTTTTTT,CATSDPTGEGSGKLFF
TRBD2,TRBV9,TRBJ2-1,few,TGTGCCAGCAGCGTTAGCGGGACCTCCTACAATGAGCAGTTCTTC,CASSVSGTSYNEQFF
NA,TRBV9,TRBJ2-3,NA,TGTGCCAGCAGCCCTCGCCGGGACTTCCGCACAGATACGCAGTATTTT,CASSPRRDFRTDTQYF
TRBD1,TRBV28,TRBJ1-2,many,TGTGCCAGCAGTTTATCAGGGGGCTATGGCTACACCTTC,CASSLSGGYGYTF
NA,TRBV12-3/TRBV12-4,TRBJ2-7,NA,TGTGCCAGCACACAGGGAAAACCCTACGAGCAGTACTTC,CASTQGKPYEQYF
NA,TRBV2,TRBJ1-1,few,TGTGCCAGCAGTTCCACTGAAGCTTTCTTT,CASSSTEAFF
TRBD2,TRBV29-1,TRBJ2-3,many,TGCAGCGTGGAGAAGCGGGAGTTGAGTGGGTCCCATGTCACAGATACGCAGTATTTT,CSVEKRELSGSHVTDTQYF
NA,TRBV12-3/TRBV12-4,TRBJ2-7,many,TGTGCCAGCAGTTTAATTTACACATTGAGCTCCTACGAGCAGTACTTC,CASSLIYTLSSYEQYF
NA,TRBV2,TRBJ2-3,few,TGTGCCAGCAGTGGTAGCGGAGAAGATACGCAGTATTTT,CASSGSGEDTQYF
NA,TRBV6-2/TRBV6-3,TRBJ2-1,NA,TGTGCCAGCAACCCACCCTGGGGTAGTGAGCAGTTCTTC,CASNPPWGSEQFF